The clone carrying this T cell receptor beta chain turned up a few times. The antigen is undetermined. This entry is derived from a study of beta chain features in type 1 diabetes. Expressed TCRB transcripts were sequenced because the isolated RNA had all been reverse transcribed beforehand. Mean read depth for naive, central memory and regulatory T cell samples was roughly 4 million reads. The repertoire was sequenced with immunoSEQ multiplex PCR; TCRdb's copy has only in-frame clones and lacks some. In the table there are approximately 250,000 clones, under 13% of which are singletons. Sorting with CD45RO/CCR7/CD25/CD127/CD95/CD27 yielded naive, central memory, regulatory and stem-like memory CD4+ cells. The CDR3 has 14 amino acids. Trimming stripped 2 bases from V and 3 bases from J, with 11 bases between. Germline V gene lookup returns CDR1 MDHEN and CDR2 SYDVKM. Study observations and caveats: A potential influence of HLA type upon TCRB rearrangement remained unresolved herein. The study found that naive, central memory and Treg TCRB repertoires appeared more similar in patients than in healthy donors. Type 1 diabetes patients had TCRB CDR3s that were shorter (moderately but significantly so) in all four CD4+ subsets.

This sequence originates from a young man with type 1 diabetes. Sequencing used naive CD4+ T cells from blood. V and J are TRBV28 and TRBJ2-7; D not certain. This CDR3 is CASSLDHSSYEQYF. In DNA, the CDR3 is TGTGCCAGCAGTTTAGATCATTCCAGCTACGAGCAGTACTTC.